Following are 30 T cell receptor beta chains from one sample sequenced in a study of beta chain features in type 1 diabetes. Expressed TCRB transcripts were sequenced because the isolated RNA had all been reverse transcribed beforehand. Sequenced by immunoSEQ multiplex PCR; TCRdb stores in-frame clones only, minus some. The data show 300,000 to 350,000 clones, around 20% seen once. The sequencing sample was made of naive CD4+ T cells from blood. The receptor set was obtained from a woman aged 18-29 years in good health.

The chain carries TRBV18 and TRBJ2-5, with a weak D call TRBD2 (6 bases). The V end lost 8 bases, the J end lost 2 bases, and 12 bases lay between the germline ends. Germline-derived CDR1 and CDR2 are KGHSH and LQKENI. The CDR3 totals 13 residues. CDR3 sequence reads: CASASGEQETQYF. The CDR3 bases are TGTGCCAGCGCGTCGGGAGAGCAAGAGACCCAGTACTTC.

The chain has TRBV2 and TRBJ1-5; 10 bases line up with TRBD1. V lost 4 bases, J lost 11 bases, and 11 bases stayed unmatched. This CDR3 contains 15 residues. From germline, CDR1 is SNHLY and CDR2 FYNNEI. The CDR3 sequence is CASSGWGQGPRAQHF. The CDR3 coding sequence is TGTGCCAGCAGTGGATGGGGACAGGGGCCTAGGGCCCAGCATTTT.

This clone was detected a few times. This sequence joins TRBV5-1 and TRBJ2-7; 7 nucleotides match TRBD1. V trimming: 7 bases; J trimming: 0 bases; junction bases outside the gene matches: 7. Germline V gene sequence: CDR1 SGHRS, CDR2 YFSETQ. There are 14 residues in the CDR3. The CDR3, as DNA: TGCGCCAGCTCCACTACAGGGGACTCCTACGAGCAGTACTTC. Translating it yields CASSTTGDSYEQYF.

The CDR3 region is CSVEEGASGNTIYF. CDR3 bases: TGCAGCGTTGAAGAGGGGGCCTCTGGAAACACCATATATTTT. The chain links TRBV29-1 to TRBJ1-3, with D possibly being TRBD1 (6 bases). V was clipped by 0 bases and J by 0 bases, with 6 bases between them. CDR3 length: 14 amino acids. CDR1 SQVTM and CDR2 ANQGSEA come from the germline V gene.

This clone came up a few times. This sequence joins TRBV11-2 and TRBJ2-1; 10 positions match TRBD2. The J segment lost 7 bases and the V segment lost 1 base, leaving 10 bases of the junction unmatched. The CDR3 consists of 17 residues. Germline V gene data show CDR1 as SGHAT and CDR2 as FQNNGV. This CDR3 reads CASSLVDWTSGNNEQFF. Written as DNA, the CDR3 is TGTGCCAGCAGCTTAGTAGACTGGACTAGCGGCAATAATGAGCAGTTCTTC.

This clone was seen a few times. CDR3 nucleotides: TGTGCCAGCAGCCCTCAGGGTCGCCTCCCAGATACGCAGTATTTT. Translating gives CASSPQGRLPDTQYF. The chain combines TRBV7-2 with TRBJ2-3; TRBD1 might be the D (5 bases). Germline assignment: CDR1 SGHTA and CDR2 FQGNSA. CDR3 length equals 15 residues. V lost 5 bases, J lost 4 bases, and 16 bases lay in between.

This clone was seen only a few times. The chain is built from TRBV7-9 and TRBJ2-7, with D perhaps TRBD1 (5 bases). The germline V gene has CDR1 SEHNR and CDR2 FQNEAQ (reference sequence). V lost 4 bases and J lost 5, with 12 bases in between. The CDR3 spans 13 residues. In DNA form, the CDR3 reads TGTGCCAGCAGCTCCAGGGTTATCAACGAGCAGTACTTC. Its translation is CASSSRVINEQYF.

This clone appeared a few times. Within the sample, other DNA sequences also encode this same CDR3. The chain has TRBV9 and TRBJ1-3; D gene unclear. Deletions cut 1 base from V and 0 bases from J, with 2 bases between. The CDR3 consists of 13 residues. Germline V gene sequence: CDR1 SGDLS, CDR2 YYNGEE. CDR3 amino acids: CASSVYSGNTIYF. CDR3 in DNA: TGTGCCAGCAGCGTATACTCTGGAAACACCATATATTTT.

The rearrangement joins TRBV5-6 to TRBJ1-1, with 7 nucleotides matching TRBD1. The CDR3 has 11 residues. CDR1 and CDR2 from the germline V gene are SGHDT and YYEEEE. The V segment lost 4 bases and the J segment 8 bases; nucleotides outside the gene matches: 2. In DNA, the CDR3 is TGTGCCAGCAGCCTGACAGGGGAAGCTTTCTTT. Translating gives CASSLTGEAFF.

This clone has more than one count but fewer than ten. CDR3 in DNA: TGTGCCAGCAGCCGGACTCAATCCACCACCGGGGAGCTGTTTTTT. Encoded protein: CASSRTQSTTGELFF. This chain uses TRBV11-1 with TRBJ2-2; weak D call: TRBD2 (5 bases). The CDR3 loop spans 15 amino acids. In germline, CDR1 is SGHAT, CDR2 FQDESV (reference sequence). V was clipped by 5 bases and J by 4 bases, with 14 bases between them.

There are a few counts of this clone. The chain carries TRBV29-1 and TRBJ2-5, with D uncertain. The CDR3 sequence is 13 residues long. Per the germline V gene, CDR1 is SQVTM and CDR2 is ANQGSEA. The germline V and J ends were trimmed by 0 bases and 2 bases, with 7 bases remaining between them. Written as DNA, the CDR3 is TGCAGCGTTGAAGAACAGTTACAAGAGACCCAGTACTTC. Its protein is CSVEEQLQETQYF.

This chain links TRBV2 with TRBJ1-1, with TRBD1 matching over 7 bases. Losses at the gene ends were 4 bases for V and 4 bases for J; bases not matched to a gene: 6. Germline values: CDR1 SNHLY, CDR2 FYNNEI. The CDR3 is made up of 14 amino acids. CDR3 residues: CASSADRFSTEAFF. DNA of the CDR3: TGTGCCAGCAGTGCGGACAGGTTTTCCACTGAAGCTTTCTTT.

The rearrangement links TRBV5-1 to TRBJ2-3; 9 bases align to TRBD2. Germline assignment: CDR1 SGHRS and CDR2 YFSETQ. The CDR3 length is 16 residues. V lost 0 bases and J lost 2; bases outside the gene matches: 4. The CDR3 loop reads CASSLAVAGATDTQYF. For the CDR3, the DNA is TGCGCCAGCAGCTTGGCCGTAGCGGGAGCCACAGATACGCAGTATTTT.

CDR3 region: CASSLGQQETQYF. The CDR3 nucleotides are TGTGCCAGCAGCTTGGGCCAGCAAGAGACCCAGTACTTC. The rearrangement joins TRBV5-6 to TRBJ2-5, with D unclear. Germline assignment: CDR1 SGHDT and CDR2 YYEEEE. The CDR3 loop spans 13 amino acids. Trimming shortened V by 0 bases and J by 2 bases, and 5 bases separated the two germline ends.

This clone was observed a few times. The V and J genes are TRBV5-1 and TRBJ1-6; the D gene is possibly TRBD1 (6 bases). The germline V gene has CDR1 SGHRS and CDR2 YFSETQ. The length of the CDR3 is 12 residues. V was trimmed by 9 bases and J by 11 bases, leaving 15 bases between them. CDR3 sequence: CANGQRKPPLHF. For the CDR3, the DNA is TGCGCCAACGGACAGCGGAAGCCACCCCTCCACTTT.

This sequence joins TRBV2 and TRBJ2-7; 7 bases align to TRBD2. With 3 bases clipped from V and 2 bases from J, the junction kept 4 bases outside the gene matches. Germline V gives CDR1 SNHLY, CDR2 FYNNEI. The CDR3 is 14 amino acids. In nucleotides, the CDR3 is TGTGCCAGCAGTGACCGGGAGGCTACCTACGAGCAGTACTTC. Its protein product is CASSDREATYEQYF.

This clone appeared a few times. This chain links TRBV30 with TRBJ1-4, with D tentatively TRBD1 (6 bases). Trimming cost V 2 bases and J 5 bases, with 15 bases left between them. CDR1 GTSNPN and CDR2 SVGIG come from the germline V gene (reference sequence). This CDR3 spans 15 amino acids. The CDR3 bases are TGTGCCTGGAGTCCCCTCTGGGGGCTGAATGAAAAACTGTTTTTT. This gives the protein CAWSPLWGLNEKLFF.

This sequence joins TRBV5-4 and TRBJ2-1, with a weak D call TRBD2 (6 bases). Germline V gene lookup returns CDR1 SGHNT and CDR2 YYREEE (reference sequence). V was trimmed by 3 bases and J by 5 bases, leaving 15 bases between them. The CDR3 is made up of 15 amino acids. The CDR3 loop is CASSSRRSGDNEQFF. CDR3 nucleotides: TGTGCCAGCAGCTCGCGTCGTAGCGGAGACAATGAGCAGTTCTTC.

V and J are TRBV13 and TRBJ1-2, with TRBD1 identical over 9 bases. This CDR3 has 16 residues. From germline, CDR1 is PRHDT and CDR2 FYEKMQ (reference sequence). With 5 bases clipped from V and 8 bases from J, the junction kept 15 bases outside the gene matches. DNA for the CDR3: TGTGCCAGCAGCCCGAAAGGGTGGACAGGGGATGGCGGCTACACCTTC. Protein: CASSPKGWTGDGGYTF. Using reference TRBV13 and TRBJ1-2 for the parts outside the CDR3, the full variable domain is AAGVIQSPRHLIKEKRETATLKCYPIPRHDTVYWYQQGPGQDPQFLISFYEKMQSDKGSIPDRFSAQQFSDYHSELNMSSLELGDSALYFCASSPKGWTGDGGYTFGSGTRLTVV.

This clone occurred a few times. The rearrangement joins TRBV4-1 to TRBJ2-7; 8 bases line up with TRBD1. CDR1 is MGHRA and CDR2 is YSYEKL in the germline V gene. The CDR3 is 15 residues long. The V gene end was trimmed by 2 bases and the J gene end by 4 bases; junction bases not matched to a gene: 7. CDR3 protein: CASSQPGQEKYEQYF. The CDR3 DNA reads TGCGCCAGCAGCCAACCGGGACAGGAGAAATACGAGCAGTACTTC.

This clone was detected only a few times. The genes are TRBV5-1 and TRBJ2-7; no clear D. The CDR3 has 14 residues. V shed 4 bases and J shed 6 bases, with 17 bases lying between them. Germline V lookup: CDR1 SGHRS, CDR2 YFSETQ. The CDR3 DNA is TGCGCCAGCAGCCCCGAAAGTAGTCTCCTCGAGCAGTACTTC. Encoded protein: CASSPESSLLEQYF.

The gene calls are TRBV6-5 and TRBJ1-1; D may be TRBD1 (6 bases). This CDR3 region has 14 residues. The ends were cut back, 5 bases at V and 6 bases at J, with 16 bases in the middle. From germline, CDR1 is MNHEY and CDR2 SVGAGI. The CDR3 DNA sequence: TGTGCCAGCAGTACCGAACAGGGTACATCTGAAGCTTTCTTT. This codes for CASSTEQGTSEAFF.

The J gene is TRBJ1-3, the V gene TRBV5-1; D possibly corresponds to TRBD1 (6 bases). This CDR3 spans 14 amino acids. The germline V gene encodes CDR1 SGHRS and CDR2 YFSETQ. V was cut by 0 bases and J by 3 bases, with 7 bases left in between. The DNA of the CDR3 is TGCGCCAGCAGCTTGGACAGGGATGGAAACACCATATATTTT. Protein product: CASSLDRDGNTIYF.

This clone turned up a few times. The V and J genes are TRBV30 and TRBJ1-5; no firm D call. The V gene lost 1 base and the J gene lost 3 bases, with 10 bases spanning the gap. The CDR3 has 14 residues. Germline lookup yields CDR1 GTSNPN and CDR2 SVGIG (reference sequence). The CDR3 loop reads CAWSGGGNNQPQHF. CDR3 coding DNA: TGTGCCTGGAGTGGGGGAGGGAACAATCAGCCCCAGCATTTT.

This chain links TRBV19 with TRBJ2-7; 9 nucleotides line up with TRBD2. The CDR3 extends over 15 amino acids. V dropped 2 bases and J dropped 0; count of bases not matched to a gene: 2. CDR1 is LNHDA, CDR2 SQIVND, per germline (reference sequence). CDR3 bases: TGTGCCAGTAGTATACTACTAGCGGGCTCCTACGAGCAGTACTTC. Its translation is CASSILLAGSYEQYF. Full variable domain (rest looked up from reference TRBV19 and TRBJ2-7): DGGITQSPKYLFRKEGQNVTLSCEQNLNHDAMYWYRQDPGQGLRLIYYSQIVNDFQKGDIAEGYSVSREKKESFPLTVTSAQKNPTAFYLCASSILLAGSYEQYFGPGTRLTVT.

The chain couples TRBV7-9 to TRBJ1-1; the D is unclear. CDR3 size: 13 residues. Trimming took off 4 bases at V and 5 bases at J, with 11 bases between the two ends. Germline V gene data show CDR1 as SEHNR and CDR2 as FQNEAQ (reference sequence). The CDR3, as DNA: TGTGCCAGCAGCTCCGAGGGAGGGACTGAAGCTTTCTTT. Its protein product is CASSSEGGTEAFF.

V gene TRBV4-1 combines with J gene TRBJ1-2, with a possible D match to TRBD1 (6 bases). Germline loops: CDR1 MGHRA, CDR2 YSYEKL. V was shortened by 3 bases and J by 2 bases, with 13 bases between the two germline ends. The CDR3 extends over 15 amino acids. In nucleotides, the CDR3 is TGCGCCAGCAGCCAGATCCGGGACATCAACTATGGCTACACCTTC. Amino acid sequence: CASSQIRDINYGYTF.

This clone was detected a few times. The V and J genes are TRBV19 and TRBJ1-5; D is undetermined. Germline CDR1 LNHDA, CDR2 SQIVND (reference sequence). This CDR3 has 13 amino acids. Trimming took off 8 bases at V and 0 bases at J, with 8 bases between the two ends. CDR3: CASSQDSNQPQHF. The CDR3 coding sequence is TGTGCCAGTTCCCAGGATAGCAATCAGCCCCAGCATTTT.

Here the CDR3 reads CASSVEASGRLRNEQFF. CDR3 DNA: TGTGCCAGCAGCGTAGAGGCTAGCGGGAGGTTAAGGAATGAGCAGTTCTTC. V is TRBV9 and J is TRBJ2-1, with 11 bases aligning to TRBD2. The V and J ends lost 0 bases and 7 bases, in that order; junction bases with no gene match: 9. The CDR3 is made up of 17 amino acids. The germline gives CDR1 SGDLS, CDR2 YYNGEE.

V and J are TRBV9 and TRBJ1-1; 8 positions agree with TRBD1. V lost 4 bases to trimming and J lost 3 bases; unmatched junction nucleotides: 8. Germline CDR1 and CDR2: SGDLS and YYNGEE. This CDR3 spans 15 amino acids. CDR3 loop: CASSFSTGEDTEAFF. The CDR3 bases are TGTGCCAGCAGCTTTTCGACAGGGGAGGACACTGAAGCTTTCTTT.